This passage covers 4 T cell receptor beta chains from one sample sequenced in a study of regulatory T cells in long-lasting Graves disease. Time point described: persistent/refractory GD, antithyroid drugs over 5 years with positive TRAb. Isolated PBMC RNA provided the starting material for the TCR library. Arm-PCR of CDR3 regions and iRepertoire HTBI primers were used to build TCR beta libraries. TCRdb reanalysed the multiplex PCR reads using MiXCR and keeps one entry per CDR3 protein. The table has some 300,000 distinct CDR3 sequences, 22% seen once. The sequences come from peripheral blood mononuclear cells (PBMCs), collected when the disease was refractory, from a patient treated with antithyroid drugs. These receptors originate from a female donor with Graves disease.

The table lists this clonotype with many counts. The chain has TRBV11-2 and TRBJ2-7, with 9 positions matching TRBD1. CDR3 length equals 14 residues. Trimming removed 5 bases from V and 5 bases from J; junction bases left unmatched: 7. CDR1 and CDR2 from the germline V gene are SGHAT and FQNNGV. The CDR3 spells CASSRWDRAHEQYF. CDR3 nucleotides: TGTGCCAGCAGCCGCTGGGACAGGGCCCACGAGCAGTACTTC. Full variable domain (rest looked up from reference TRBV11-2 and TRBJ2-7): EAGVAQSPRYKIIEKRQSVAFWCNPISGHATLYWYQQILGQGPKLLIQFQNNGVVDDSQLPKDRFSAERLKGVDSTLKIQPAKLEDSAVYLCASSRWDRAHEQYFGPGTRLTVT.

This clonotype came up a few times. V is TRBV3-1 and J is TRBJ2-3, with 8 bases fitting TRBD1. V was pared by 5 bases and J by 10 bases, with 14 bases of the junction left unmatched. There are 15 residues in the CDR3. CDR1 is LGHDT, CDR2 YNNKEL, per germline (reference sequence). Here the CDR3 DNA reads TGTGCCAGCAGCTCCGGACAGGGACCCATAGTCGCGCAGTATTTT. Residues: CASSSGQGPIVAQYF.

This clonotype has a count of ten or more. The chain uses TRBV6-2 or TRBV6-3 and TRBJ1-1, with 10 nucleotides matching TRBD1. The J segment lost 3 bases and the V segment lost 10 bases, leaving 5 bases of the junction unmatched. Germline CDR1 MNHEY, CDR2 SVGEGT. The CDR3 totals 13 residues. CDR3 sequence reads: CATRDRGHTEAFF. The CDR3 DNA sequence: TGTGCCACAAGGGACAGGGGTCACACTGAAGCTTTCTTT.

This clonotype appeared many times. The rearrangement links TRBV27 to TRBJ1-1, with 7 nucleotides matching TRBD1. The germline V gene encodes CDR1 MNHEY and CDR2 SMNVEV (reference sequence). The trim removed 5 bases at V and 8 bases at J, leaving 8 bases unmatched. The CDR3 sequence is 13 residues long. The CDR3 nucleotides read TGTGCCAGCAGTAGAACCGGGACAGCCGAAGCTTTCTTT. Protein product: CASSRTGTAEAFF.